The clone carrying this TCR beta chain was picked up a small number of times. The data are from a study of patients and donors after allogeneic stem cell transplantation. The germline V gene encodes CDR1 SGHRS and CDR2 YFSETQ. The CDR3 sequence is 15 residues long. Trimming took off 0 bases at V and 7 bases at J, with 11 bases between the two ends. MiXCR was run by TCRdb on the RT-PCR reads, yielding one entry per CDR3 protein. The table has approximately 200,000 distinct CDR3 sequences, 41% seen once. This clonotype originated in a human donor who was either an allogeneic HSCT recipient or a stem cell or donor lymphocyte infusion donor (not recorded which). It is not recorded whose cells these are; they may come from a transplant donor. This chain links TRBV5-1 with TRBJ1-6; D may be TRBD1 (6 bases). Input material: blood, either unsorted or a sorted T cell fraction (not recorded which). The CDR3 bases are TGCGCCAGCAGCTTGGAGGGGGAAAGGAATTCACCCCTCCACTTT. As protein: CASSLEGERNSPLHF.